A single sample gave rise to the 27 T cell receptor beta chains below, sequenced in a study of shared clonotypes between healthy human individuals. Sequencing used immunoSEQ multiplex PCR; TCRdb keeps in-frame clones, though not all of them. This sample has 1,100,000 or so clones, with roughly 74% found just once. Source material: memory CD4+ T cells from PBMCs. Indicated subset: CD45RA-negative fraction. Every receptor here comes from a man aged 18 to 29 in good health. Some clones in this sample may be carry-over from other donors' samples.

The chain uses TRBV25-1 and TRBJ2-1; 10 bases are a match to TRBD1. Germline CDR1 and CDR2: MGHDK and SYGVNS. Losses at the gene ends were 3 bases for V and 5 bases for J; bases not matched to a gene: 4. The CDR3 contains 15 residues. In DNA form, the CDR3 reads TGTGCCAGCAGTGATTTTGGGACAGGGGACAATGAGCAGTTCTTC. As protein: CASSDFGTGDNEQFF.

CDR3 in DNA: TGTGCCAGCTCACTTCAGTCCAATCAGCCCCAGCATTTT. This sequence encodes CASSLQSNQPQHF. The chain joins TRBV18 to TRBJ1-5; D call uncertain. V was trimmed by 4 bases and J by 3 bases, leaving 7 bases between them. Germline loops: CDR1 KGHSH, CDR2 LQKENI. This CDR3 has 13 amino acids.

J is TRBJ1-4 and V is TRBV6-6; TRBD1 is a possible D gene (5 bases). Germline V lookup: CDR1 MNHNY, CDR2 SVGAGI (reference sequence). The CDR3 covers 14 residues. The germline V and J ends were trimmed by 3 bases and 6 bases, with 11 bases remaining between them. CDR3 sequence: CASSYRGGDEKLFF. CDR3 in DNA: TGTGCCAGCAGTTATAGGGGAGGCGATGAAAAACTGTTTTTT.

This clone was seen a single time. The J gene is TRBJ2-3, the V gene TRBV5-4; D ambiguous. CDR1 is SGHNT, CDR2 YYREEE, per germline (reference sequence). V lost 0 bases and J 5 bases, leaving 4 bases between the germline ends. CDR3 length equals 12 residues. The CDR3 spells CASSLEGDTQYF. Here the CDR3 DNA reads TGTGCCAGCAGCTTGGAAGGAGATACGCAGTATTTT.

Concerning this clone itself: Other DNA sequences of this sample code for an identical CDR3. J is TRBJ2-7 and V is TRBV28; D might be TRBD1 or TRBD2, each matching 5 bases. V was shortened by 8 bases and J by 0 bases, with 17 bases between the two germline ends. In germline, CDR1 is MDHEN, CDR2 SYDVKM. This CDR3 has 15 residues. CDR3 region: CASSSAGTRSYEQYF. DNA of the CDR3: TGTGCCAGCTCATCCGCAGGGACCCGCTCCTACGAGCAGTACTTC. The entire variable domain, with the rest obtained from reference TRBV28 and TRBJ2-7, is as follows: DVKVTQSSRYLVKRTGEKVFLECVQDMDHENMFWYRQDPGLGLRLIYFSYDVKMKEKGDIPEGYSVSREKKERFSLILESASTNQTSMYLCASSSAGTRSYEQYFGPGTRLTVT.

This clone was seen just once. J is TRBJ2-1 and V is TRBV2; no clear D. V shed 4 bases and J shed 10 bases, with 5 bases lying between them. The CDR3 sequence is 10 residues long. In germline, CDR1 is SNHLY, CDR2 FYNNEI. The CDR3 reads CASSVREQFF. Written as DNA, the CDR3 is TGTGCCAGCAGTGTTAGAGAGCAGTTCTTC.

To note about this clone: The sample holds other DNA sequences that translate to the same CDR3. The rearrangement joins TRBV5-1 to TRBJ1-2; D is unclear. This CDR3 has 13 amino acids. Between the trimmed V and J ends, which lost 4 bases and 3 bases, there was a span of 10 bases. CDR1 and CDR2 from the germline V gene are SGHRS and YFSETQ. The CDR3 nucleotides read TGCGCCAGCAGCCTTCCAGGCGACTATGGCTACACCTTC. Protein product: CASSLPGDYGYTF.

On this clone: Other DNA sequences of this sample code for an identical CDR3. This rearrangement joins TRBV5-4 to TRBJ2-3; 8 bases fit TRBD2. This CDR3 has 16 residues. Trimming cost V 3 bases and J 2 bases; bases outside gene matches: 8. In germline, CDR1 is SGHNT, CDR2 YYREEE (reference sequence). This CDR3 is CASSSGLARSTDTQYF. CDR3 DNA sequence: TGTGCCAGCAGCTCCGGACTAGCCCGCTCCACAGATACGCAGTATTTT.

The V gene is TRBV9, the J gene TRBJ2-2, with D unresolved. The CDR3 runs 14 residues. V shed 4 bases and J shed 5 bases, with 12 bases lying between them. Germline-derived CDR1 and CDR2 are SGDLS and YYNGEE. CDR3: CASSPVGRTGELFF. The CDR3 nucleotides read TGTGCCAGCAGCCCCGTAGGTCGTACCGGGGAGCTGTTTTTT.

This chain links TRBV5-1 with TRBJ2-7; no definite D call. V gave up 0 bases and J gave up 1 base, with 11 bases separating them. Germline CDR1 and CDR2: SGHRS and YFSETQ. CDR3 length equals 15 residues. CDR3: CASSLDPAYSYEQYF. CDR3 in DNA: TGCGCCAGCAGCTTGGATCCTGCATATTCCTACGAGCAGTACTTC.

A remark on this clone: At the DNA level, this CDR3 is encoded by other sequences in the same sample as well. The V call is TRBV15, the J call TRBJ2-2; perhaps TRBD2 as D (6 bases). Germline lookup yields CDR1 LNHNV and CDR2 YYDKDF (reference sequence). The CDR3 runs 16 residues. The germline V and J ends were trimmed by 1 base and 6 bases, with 15 bases remaining between them. The CDR3 region is CATSRGGSGRAGELFF. In nucleotides, the CDR3 is TGTGCCACCAGCAGAGGAGGTAGCGGAAGGGCCGGGGAGCTGTTTTTT.

The chain joins TRBV5-1 to TRBJ1-1; possible D gene TRBD1, 5 bases. Trimming stripped 4 bases from V and 8 bases from J, with 18 bases between. This CDR3 has 14 residues. Germline CDR1 and CDR2: SGHRS and YFSETQ. The CDR3: CASSPAGTLGEAFF. The CDR3 DNA follows: TGCGCCAGCAGCCCAGCCGGGACCTTGGGCGAAGCTTTCTTT. Drawing the rest from reference TRBV5-1 and TRBJ1-1, the complete variable domain is KAGVTQTPRYLIKTRGQQVTLSCSPISGHRSVSWYQQTPGQGLQFLFEYFSETQRNKGNFPGRFSGRQFSNSRSEMNVSTLELGDSALYLCASSPAGTLGEAFFGQGTRLTVV.

This chain links TRBV10-3 with TRBJ2-7, with D possibly being TRBD2 (5 bases). Germline assignment: CDR1 ENHRY and CDR2 SYGVKD. This CDR3 spans 15 amino acids. Between the trimmed V and J ends, which lost 3 bases and 0 bases, there was a span of 12 bases. The CDR3: CAISDARTRSYEQYF. The CDR3 region has the DNA TGTGCCATCAGTGATGCGAGGACTCGCTCCTACGAGCAGTACTTC.

The chain carries TRBV4-2 and TRBJ2-6; tentatively, D is TRBD2 (5 bases). Germline values: CDR1 LGHNA, CDR2 YNFKEQ. V was shortened by 0 bases and J by 4 bases, with 13 bases between the two germline ends. The length of the CDR3 is 17 residues. CDR3 DNA: TGTGCCAGCAGCCAAGATCGGCAGCGGAGGGGGGCCAACGTCCTGACTTTC. It codes for CASSQDRQRRGANVLTF.

The chain couples TRBV7-7 to TRBJ1-3; D is perhaps TRBD1 (5 bases). V lost 5 bases and J 4 bases, leaving 9 bases between the germline ends. Per the germline V gene, CDR1 is SSHAT and CDR2 is FNYEAQ (reference sequence). This CDR3 comprises 13 residues. In DNA form, the CDR3 reads TGTGCCAGCAGCGACAGCCTCGGAAACACCATATATTTT. Translated, it gives CASSDSLGNTIYF.

The chain recombines TRBV28 with TRBJ1-1; 7 bases align to TRBD1. The J segment lost 1 base and the V segment lost 6 bases, leaving 5 bases of the junction unmatched. This CDR3 has 14 residues. Germline CDR1 reads MDHEN; CDR2 reads SYDVKM. In DNA form, the CDR3 reads TGTGCCAGCAGGGCAGGGGGGGCGAACACTGAAGCTTTCTTT. Encoded protein: CASRAGGANTEAFF.

The chain has TRBV2 and TRBJ2-5, with 7 bases lining up with TRBD1. The CDR3 is 14 amino acids. Germline lookup yields CDR1 SNHLY and CDR2 FYNNEI. V lost 6 bases, J lost 5 bases, and 9 bases stayed unmatched. CDR3 region: CASSLRPGGETQYF. For the CDR3, the DNA is TGTGCCAGCAGCCTACGTCCAGGGGGTGAGACCCAGTACTTC. Using reference TRBV2 and TRBJ2-5 for the parts outside the CDR3, the full variable domain is EPEVTQTPSHQVTQMGQEVILRCVPISNHLYFYWYRQILGQKVEFLVSFYNNEISEKSEIFDDQFSVERPDGSNFTLKIRSTKLEDSAMYFCASSLRPGGETQYFGPGTRLLVL.

This clone is a singleton in its sample. This sample includes further DNA sequences coding for the same CDR3. CDR3 nucleotide sequence: TGCAGCGTTGAAGATCCCGGAAACTATGGCTACACCTTC. This codes for CSVEDPGNYGYTF. The genes are TRBV29-1 and TRBJ1-2; no reliable D call. V gave up 0 bases and J gave up 2 bases, with 7 bases separating them. Germline-derived CDR1 and CDR2 are SQVTM and ANQGSEA. This CDR3 is built from 13 residues.

This clone came up many times. The chain couples TRBV27 to TRBJ1-2; TRBD1 aligns across 11 bases. The CDR3 extends over 14 amino acids. The V gene end was trimmed by 4 bases and the J gene end by 7 bases; junction bases not matched to a gene: 5. The V gene's germline CDR1 is MNHEY and CDR2 SMNVEV (reference sequence). Here the CDR3 reads CASSSGQGVFGYTF. CDR3 nucleotides: TGTGCCAGCAGTTCGGGACAGGGGGTTTTTGGCTACACCTTC.

This clone has a single count. This sequence joins TRBV28 and TRBJ2-7, with D possibly TRBD1 on 5 matching bases. Germline CDR1 reads MDHEN; CDR2 reads SYDVKM. The V and J ends lost 0 bases and 2 bases respectively, with 11 bases between them. CDR3 length: 15 residues. The DNA for the CDR3 is TGTGCCAGCAGTTTATGGTCTAGGGGAACCTACGAGCAGTACTTC. It is translated as CASSLWSRGTYEQYF.

This clone was counted many times. This chain uses TRBV28 with TRBJ2-2; 12 positions match TRBD1. Trimming at V came to 5 bases and at J to 4 bases, leaving 11 bases not matched to a gene. This CDR3 has 18 amino acids. Germline CDR1 MDHEN, CDR2 SYDVKM. The CDR3 sequence: CASSPQPGQGARTGELFF. The CDR3 DNA sequence: TGTGCCAGCAGTCCGCAACCGGGACAGGGGGCGCGCACCGGGGAGCTGTTTTTT.

Of note for this clone: Different DNA sequences within this sample yield the same CDR3. This rearrangement joins TRBV5-4 to TRBJ1-1, with D unresolved. Germline CDR1 SGHNT, CDR2 YYREEE (reference sequence). With 0 bases removed from V and 1 base from J, the gap between germline ends came to 4 bases. CDR3 length: 13 residues. The CDR3 coding sequence is TGTGCCAGCAGCTTGGAACAGAACACTGAAGCTTTCTTT. It specifies CASSLEQNTEAFF.

A single count supports this clone. This chain joins TRBV2 and TRBJ2-1; D ambiguous. This CDR3 region has 12 residues. V lost 7 bases and J lost 12, with 16 bases in between. Per germline, CDR1 SNHLY and CDR2 FYNNEI. The CDR3 DNA sequence: TGTGCCAGCAACGAAGGTGGTCTTGTGCAGTTCTTC. Protein sequence: CASNEGGLVQFF.

The rearrangement links TRBV18 to TRBJ1-1, with 7 bases matching TRBD1. J was trimmed by 7 bases and V by 3 bases; bases with no gene match: 8. The CDR3 is made up of 14 amino acids. The germline CDR1 and CDR2 sequences are KGHSH and LQKENI. CDR3 amino acids: CASSPGTAGVEAFF. CDR3 sequence (DNA): TGTGCCAGCTCACCTGGGACAGCCGGAGTTGAAGCTTTCTTT.

The rearrangement joins TRBV21-1 to TRBJ1-5; TRBD1 is taken as the D call from the table, unchecked against the DNA. TRBV21-1 constitutes a pseudogene. CDR3 length equals 18 residues. CDR3 protein: CASRPVPIWTDSNQPQHF. The CDR3 region has the DNA TGTGCCAGCAGACCCGTCCCAATTTGGACAGATAGCAATCAGCCCCAGCATTTT.

The chain has TRBV7-2 and TRBJ2-1; a possible D gene is TRBD2 (5 bases). The CDR3 sequence is 14 residues long. V lost 1 base, J lost 6 bases, and 10 bases lay in between. Germline assignment: CDR1 SGHTA and CDR2 FQGNSA. CDR3 residues: CASSLVGGFNEQFF. The CDR3 region has the DNA TGTGCCAGCAGCTTAGTCGGCGGGTTCAATGAGCAGTTCTTC.

The table lists this clone with a count of one. The chain carries TRBV5-5 and TRBJ1-3; D perhaps matches TRBD1 (6 bases). Germline lookup yields CDR1 SGHKS and CDR2 YYEKEE (reference sequence). This CDR3 is 13 amino acids long. V lost 4 bases and J 9 bases, leaving 14 bases between the germline ends. The CDR3 coding sequence is TGTGCCAGCAGCCAGGGGACCGCCGCCACCATATATTTT. This gives the protein CASSQGTAATIYF.